This T cell receptor (beta chain) derives from a study of blood T cell repertoires in COVID-19. About the research overall: The origin of the acute and convalescent COVID-19 samples was the United States, Italy and Spain.

With 7 bases removed from V and 1 base from J, the gap between germline ends came to 16 bases. Germline CDR1 LNHDA, CDR2 SQIVND (reference sequence). The CDR3 extends over 16 amino acids. The data were produced by immunoSEQ multiplex PCR, yet TCRdb's version contains in-frame clones alone and is incomplete. The sample comprises around 36,000 clones, about four fifths of which are singletons, and around 41% rests with the top ten. This receptor was identified in an elderly man with active or convalescent COVID-19. Sequenced input: peripheral blood. The J gene is TRBJ2-2, the V gene TRBV19, with unresolved D. The CDR3 DNA is TGTGCCAGTACCATACTGAGAGGTGGGAACACCGGGGAGCTGTTTTTT. As protein: CASTILRGGNTGELFF.